Below are 3 T cell receptor beta chains sequenced from a single sample in a study of STAT5B mutations in CD4+ large granular lymphocyte leukemia. Sequencing used immunoSEQ multiplex PCR; TCRdb keeps in-frame clones, though not all of them. The sample records some 19,000 clones, 70% being singletons. The sample taken for sequencing was CD4+ T cells from blood buffy coats. The source is a human donor in good health.

This clone was observed a single time. J is TRBJ2-1 and V is TRBV7-3; 7 bases agree with TRBD1. Looked up from germline, CDR1 is SGHTA and CDR2 is FQGTGA. V trimming: 5 bases; J trimming: 4 bases; junction bases outside the gene matches: 11. The CDR3 length is 16 residues. This CDR3 is CASSRSRGGEYNEQFF. The CDR3 region has the DNA TGTGCCAGCAGCCGTTCTAGAGGGGGCGAGTACAATGAGCAGTTCTTC.

The CDR3 spells CASSLKARTQYF. CDR3 coding DNA: TGTGCCAGCAGCCTCAAGGCTAGAACGCAGTATTTT. The rearrangement joins TRBV7-2 to TRBJ2-3, with D unresolved. The CDR3 is 12 residues long. Per the germline V gene, CDR1 is SGHTA and CDR2 is FQGNSA. V was shortened by 5 bases and J by 9 bases, with 12 bases between the two germline ends.

In its sample, this clone was seen once. This chain joins TRBV5-5 and TRBJ1-2; D is unclear. The CDR3 consists of 14 residues. The germline CDR1 and CDR2 sequences are SGHKS and YYEKEE (reference sequence). The V and J ends lost 0 bases and 0 bases respectively, with 6 bases between them. CDR3 amino acids: CASSLAGANYGYTF. The CDR3 nucleotides read TGTGCCAGCAGCTTGGCAGGAGCTAACTATGGCTACACCTTC.